These 10 T cell receptor beta chains were all obtained from the same sample, sequenced in a study of Ad26.COV2.S vaccination and SARS-CoV-2 variants. Treatment defined: around 19 received Ad26.COV2.S at low or high dose, single or two shots; five or six received placebo; per-sample allocation not given. The study sampled participants on day 63 after the first vaccine or placebo injection. Assay used: immunoSEQ multiplex PCR; TCRdb lists only in-frame clones, some missing. The sample has about 680,000 clones; 70% to 90% are singletons. Sequences were derived from peripheral blood, sampled in a trial of Ad26.COV2.S vaccine versus placebo. The origin of the receptors is a person between 18 and 65 years old who received the Ad26.COV2.S COVID-19 vaccine or a placebo.

The chain joins TRBV30 to TRBJ1-1; D gene unclear. The CDR3 has 15 amino acids. V shed 0 bases and J shed 0 bases, with 11 bases lying between them. Germline CDR1 and CDR2: GTSNPN and SVGIG (reference sequence). In nucleotides, the CDR3 is TGTGCCTGGAGTGTCATTGAACGGATGAACACTGAAGCTTTCTTT. Protein product: CAWSVIERMNTEAFF.

The chain links TRBV5-1 to TRBJ2-5, with TRBD1 as a possible D gene (5 bases). CDR1 is SGHRS, CDR2 YFSETQ, per germline. Trimming took off 6 bases at V and 2 bases at J, with 17 bases between the two ends. This CDR3 has 15 residues. Here the CDR3 reads CASTLGLGVQETQYF. CDR3 DNA sequence: TGCGCCAGCACACTCGGTTTAGGGGTACAAGAGACCCAGTACTTC.

This clone was seen just once. The V and J genes are TRBV9 and TRBJ2-3, with D perhaps assigned TRBD1 or TRBD2 (5 bases each). CDR1 is SGDLS and CDR2 is YYNGEE in the germline V gene. The V gene lost 7 bases and the J gene lost 3 bases, with 15 bases spanning the gap. The CDR3 totals 14 residues. In nucleotides, the CDR3 is TGTGCCAGCTCACGGACAAGCGGTACAGATACGCAGTATTTT. It translates to CASSRTSGTDTQYF.

The chain carries TRBV13 and TRBJ2-7, with TRBD2 matching 13 bases. V lost 5 bases, J lost 7 bases, and 5 bases stayed unmatched. The V gene's germline CDR1 is PRHDT and CDR2 FYEKMQ (reference sequence). The CDR3 has 14 amino acids. CDR3 region: CASSPGLAGVEQYF. In DNA, the CDR3 is TGTGCCAGCAGCCCCGGACTAGCGGGGGTTGAGCAGTACTTC. The complete variable domain, with remaining parts taken from reference TRBV13 and TRBJ2-7, reads AAGVIQSPRHLIKEKRETATLKCYPIPRHDTVYWYQQGPGQDPQFLISFYEKMQSDKGSIPDRFSAQQFSDYHSELNMSSLELGDSALYFCASSPGLAGVEQYFGPGTRLTVT.

The CDR3 here is CASSLSWLAYNEQFF. CDR3 sequence (DNA): TGTGCCAGCAGTTTATCGTGGCTAGCGTACAATGAGCAGTTCTTC. The rearrangement uses TRBV27 and TRBJ2-1, with D tentatively TRBD2 (6 bases). Trimming stripped 0 bases from V and 4 bases from J, with 10 bases between. This CDR3 region has 15 residues. CDR1 and CDR2 (germline): MNHEY, SMNVEV (reference sequence).

This rearrangement joins TRBV30 to TRBJ1-2, with TRBD1 identical over 7 bases. Trimming took 6 bases from V and 4 from J; bases not matched to a gene: 8. CDR1 is GTSNPN, CDR2 SVGIG, per germline (reference sequence). This CDR3 is 13 amino acids long. This CDR3 reads CACRTGTVYGYTF. The CDR3 DNA follows: TGTGCCTGTAGAACCGGGACAGTCTATGGCTACACCTTC.

The chain links TRBV3-1 (or the pseudogene TRBV3-2) to TRBJ1-2; the D gene is possibly TRBD1 (5 bases). Germline lookup yields CDR1 LGHDT and CDR2 YNNKEL (reference sequence). V was clipped by 5 bases and J by 8 bases, with 18 bases between them. The CDR3 is 14 amino acids. As DNA, the CDR3 is TGTGCCAGCAGCTTAACCGGGGCCAAAGGGGGCTACACCTTC. Translated: CASSLTGAKGGYTF.

The chain recombines TRBV6-1 with TRBJ2-5, with 8 bases lining up with TRBD1. V dropped 2 bases and J dropped 2; count of bases not matched to a gene: 4. The CDR3 is 15 amino acids. CDR1 and CDR2 (germline): MNHNS, SASEGT. The CDR3 sequence: CASSENRGAQETQYF. The CDR3 nucleotides read TGTGCCAGCAGTGAAAACAGGGGGGCTCAAGAGACCCAGTACTTC.

The V gene is TRBV18, the J gene TRBJ2-5; 7 nucleotides match TRBD1. CDR1 and CDR2 from the germline V gene are KGHSH and LQKENI. The V and J ends lost 3 bases and 0 bases, in that order; junction bases with no gene match: 4. CDR3 length: 15 residues. The DNA of the CDR3 is TGTGCCAGCTCACCCTTTCAGGGGGACCAAGAGACCCAGTACTTC. Encoded protein: CASSPFQGDQETQYF.

V is TRBV5-1 and J is TRBJ2-4; D is unresolved. Germline-derived CDR1 and CDR2 are SGHRS and YFSETQ. The CDR3 extends over 13 amino acids. V lost 0 bases, J lost 9 bases, and 10 bases lay in between. CDR3 loop: CASSLDSMGIQYF. The CDR3, as DNA: TGCGCCAGCAGCTTGGACAGTATGGGCATTCAGTACTTC.